Listed here is a single TCR beta chain. This clonotype occurred many times. Its antigen is currently not known. Its ends do not fully match the called genes, so a read error is possible. The sample's time point label, decoded: persistent/refractory GD, antithyroid drugs over 5 years with positive TRAb. For both TCR sequencing and RNA sequencing, RNA was extracted from PBMCs using TRIzol. The diagnosis of Graves' disease followed American Thyroid Association guidelines. Patients were recruited from an endocrinology department in Xi'an, China. From each patient, 7.5 to 9.5 milliliters of peripheral blood was collected into an EDTA anticoagulant tube. Ficoll Paque Plus density gradient separation was used to isolate PBMCs, and no further T cell sorting was done. An Agilent 2100 Bioanalyzer and agarose gel were used to check RNA quality, while a NanoDrop 2000 measured RNA concentration. Including cysteine and phenylalanine, the CDR3 has 12 amino acids. Left in the record is the CDR3 DNA by itself, 36 bases read in frame from the first base. Sequences SNHLY (CDR1) and FYNNEI (CDR2) are obtained from the germline V gene.

These data belong to a study of regulatory T cells in long-lasting Graves disease (dated by TCRdb to the early 2020s). Study-level background: Persistent Graves' disease was defined as antithyroid drug treatment for over 5 years with persistently positive TSH receptor autoantibodies. TCR sequencing covered 13 persistent and roughly 20 newly diagnosed Graves' disease patients, some 35 samples in total. The study was registered as a clinical trial and conducted in China. In the clinical cohort, patients with persistent Graves' disease had used antithyroid drugs for an average of roughly ten years. Peripheral blood TCR sequencing and RNA sequencing compared persistent Graves' disease patients with newly diagnosed Graves' disease patients.

Findings and caveats that apply to the study as a whole: Persistent patients shared more public clonotypes among themselves (around 3,000) than newly diagnosed patients did (approximately 900). As a limitation, the authors acknowledged that the small sample size may reduce accuracy. Persistent Graves' disease patients showed lower TCR Shannon entropy and fewer highly expanded clones than newly diagnosed patients, suggesting clonal expansion. Because the primary lesion, thyroid tissue, could not be accessed, the study looked at peripheral blood alone. TRBV28, TRBJ1-2 and TRBJ2-5 were preferentially used in persistent disease, while TRBV20-1 and TRBJ2-1 were favored in newly diagnosed disease. Sequencing and analysis were restricted to the TCR beta chain.

Library generation was performed with multiplex PCR. The listed sequencing device is Illumina HiSeq 4000. TCR beta libraries were built with iRepertoire HTBI primers and Arm-PCR amplification of CDR3 regions. Gel purification was performed on PCR products prior to sequencing. The paper's processing steps were these. Gene usage analysis of CDR3 amino acid clonotypes used the roughly 62 TRBV and about 15 TRBJ segments found across samples. Filtered high-quality paired reads were merged into contigs using COPE and FqMerger. Contigs were aligned with BLAST to IMGT TRBV, TRBD and TRBJ reference genes, and CDR3 was defined per IMGT. Highly expanded clones were defined as clonotypes with a frequency above 0.1%. Shannon entropy served as the measure of repertoire diversity, while the Gini coefficient captured V-J evenness. Public clonotypes were defined as clonotypes shared by more than one individual. TCRdb cleaned the public reads at Q25 with fastp, built clones with MiXCR and kept in-frame beta chains. Every CDR3 protein is listed once, alongside the most common genes and DNA of its rows. The V and J calls were determined by TCRdb, not by the authors. The sample profile shows approximately 400,000 distinct CDR3 sequences; less than 25% of them were found once. The ten largest make up roughly a quarter of the sample.

The sequences come from peripheral blood mononuclear cells (PBMCs), collected when the disease was refractory, from a patient treated with antithyroid drugs. This clonotype was sampled from a female donor with Graves disease. Rearrangement joined TRBV2 to TRBJ1-5; TRBD1 agrees with 7 junctional bases. For the CDR3, the sequence is CASSYLPGQTIF. The sequenced DNA: TGTGCCAGCAGCTATCTACCGGGACAGACCATTTTT.